This T cell receptor (beta chain) was recovered during a study of T-cell reconstitution after alpha-beta-depleted transplantation in children. Unique molecular identifiers were built into the TCRbeta library. From the PCR reads, TCRdb called clonotypes with MiXCR, one entry per CDR3 protein. This table has over 150,000 distinct CDR3 sequences, more than 14% appearing once. This clonotype was recorded many times. In germline, CDR1 is WSHSY, CDR2 SAAADI. After removal of 4 bases from V and 4 bases from J, the junction contained 2 bases not matched to a gene. CDR3 length: 14 amino acids. The rearrangement links TRBV10-2 to TRBJ2-2, with 8 bases fitting TRBD2. The clonotype comes from a human donor who donated a stem cell graft to a child with acute lymphoblastic leukemia. The source was PBMCs from the stem cell graft donor, collected from the stem cell graft. The chain's CDR3 is CASSVAGFTGELFF. DNA of the CDR3: TGCGCCAGCAGTGTAGCGGGATTCACCGGGGAGCTGTTTTTT.